Listed below are T cell receptor beta chains from one sample, sequenced in a study of blood T cells in healthy people across ages. TCRdb reanalysed the 5' RACE reads using MiXCR and keeps one entry per CDR3 protein. The table has some 1.8 million distinct CDR3 sequences, about 39% seen once. Sequenced: blood. These receptors came from a human donor in good health. CDR3s include the opening cysteine and the closing phenylalanine or tryptophan. The D gene is left open where the match is weak. Size is stated for part of the rows, as once, few or many counts, or as a class when the clone is expanded.

d_call	clone_size	v_call	j_call	cdr3_nt	cdr3_aa
-	-	TRBV9	TRBJ2-3	TGTGCCAGCAATTCCGGACTTTACACAGATACGCAGTATTTT	CASNSGLYTDTQYF
-	-	TRBV7-9	TRBJ1-2	TGTGCCAGCAGCACCGGACGGGGTCTATATGGCTACACCTTC	CASSTGRGLYGYTF
-	few	TRBV27	TRBJ2-5	TGTGCCAGCAGTCCTAGCGCCCAGGGGTATTACCAAGCGACCCAGTACTTC	CASSPSAQGYYQATQYF
TRBD1	-	TRBV4-3	TRBJ1-4	TGCGCCAGCAGCCTAGCAGACAGGGATAGTGAAAAACTGTTTTTT	CASSLADRDSEKLFF
-	few	TRBV12-3/TRBV12-4	TRBJ1-2	TGTGCCAGCAGTTCGACCCCGAGGGGCTCCTATGGCTACACCTTC	CASSSTPRGSYGYTF
-	-	TRBV7-2	TRBJ1-4	TGTGCCAGCAGTTCCGGGGCGTACCCAACTAATGAAAAACTGTTTTTT	CASSSGAYPTNEKLFF
-	few	TRBV5-6	TRBJ2-4	TGTGCCAGCAGCTCGGGGTATGCCAAAAACATTCAGTACTTC	CASSSGYAKNIQYF
-	-	TRBV7-9	TRBJ2-7	TGTGCCAGCAGCTTAGCGGGATCTGGACAGACCCACTACGAGCAGTACTTC	CASSLAGSGQTHYEQYF
TRBD1	few	TRBV29-1	TRBJ1-1	TGCAGCGTAGCCGGGACAGGGGCCGTGGGCACTGAGGCTTTCTTT	CSVAGTGAVGTEAFF
-	-	TRBV6-2/TRBV6-3	TRBJ1-1	TGTGCCAGCAGTTACCGCCTCCGGGCGCAAACCGTTGAAGCTTTCTTT	CASSYRLRAQTVEAFF
-	-	TRBV6-6	TRBJ2-7	TGTGCCAGCAGCTATTCGGGCAGGGGTACGGGGGAGCAGTACTTC	CASSYSGRGTGEQYF
-	-	TRBV15	TRBJ2-3	TGTGCCACCCGAGACCCGAAACAGGGTTTTTCAGATACGCAGTATTTT	CATRDPKQGFSDTQYF
-	few	TRBV10-3	TRBJ1-1	TGTGCCATCAGTGAGTCTAGGACTAACACTGAAGCTTTCTTT	CAISESRTNTEAFF
-	-	TRBV9	TRBJ1-2	TGTGCCAGCAGCGGCACCCCGGACTACTTTCATGGCTACACCTTC	CASSGTPDYFHGYTF
TRBD1	few	TRBV6-2/TRBV6-3	TRBJ2-7	TGTGCCAGCAGTTCCACACAGGGGGGTGCCTACGAGCAGTACTTC	CASSSTQGGAYEQYF
TRBD2	few	TRBV6-2/TRBV6-3	TRBJ2-3	TGTGCCAGCAGGAGAATAGCGGGGGGTCCTGATACGCAGTATTTT	CASRRIAGGPDTQYF
TRBD1	-	TRBV7-2	TRBJ2-7	TGTGCCAGCAGCTTAATAAGACGGGACAGGGACGAGCAGTACTTC	CASSLIRRDRDEQYF
-	-	TRBV20-1	TRBJ2-6	TGCAGTGCTAGAACCGGGACCCCAAGAGGCTCTGGGGCCAACGTCCTGACTTTC	CSARTGTPRGSGANVLTF
TRBD1	many	TRBV20-1	TRBJ1-2	TGCAGTGCTAGGGGTACAGGGGGCATTGGCTACACCTTC	CSARGTGGIGYTF
-	few	TRBV7-2	TRBJ2-3	TGTGCCAGCAGCCGTAATCGTCAGGATACGCAGTATTTT	CASSRNRQDTQYF
-	-	TRBV7-9	TRBJ1-5	TGTGCCAGCAGCTCTGGCTATTATAGCAATCAGCCCCAGCATTTT	CASSSGYYSNQPQHF
-	few	TRBV20-1	TRBJ2-1	TGCAGTGCTAGAAAACCGCCCACCTACAATGAGCAGTTCTTC	CSARKPPTYNEQFF
TRBD1	-	TRBV5-1	TRBJ1-1	TGCGCCAGCAGCCTGACAGGGCGGAGCACTGAAGCTTTCTTT	CASSLTGRSTEAFF
TRBD2	few	TRBV13	TRBJ2-5	TGTGCCAGCAGCTTCGGGGCTAGCGGGGGGGCCCCGGAGACCCAGTACTTC	CASSFGASGGAPETQYF
-	few	TRBV7-8	TRBJ1-4	TGTGCCAGCAGCTTAAAAAATGATGAAAAACTGTTTTTT	CASSLKNDEKLFF
-	few	TRBV9	TRBJ1-5	TGTGCCAGCAGCGTGGCAGGGGCAGGTCAGCCCCAGCATTTT	CASSVAGAGQPQHF
-	-	TRBV27	TRBJ1-1	TGTGCCAGCAGTTTATCAAAACAAAAGAACACTGAAGCTTTCTTT	CASSLSKQKNTEAFF
-	-	TRBV5-1	TRBJ2-5	TGCGCCAGCAGCGCCCTGGGGAGCGGGCAAGAGACCCAGTACTTC	CASSALGSGQETQYF
-	-	TRBV7-2	TRBJ2-1	TGTGTCAGCAGCTTATACAATGAGCAGTTCTTC	CVSSLYNEQFF
TRBD1	once	TRBV7-9	TRBJ1-2	TGTGCCAGCAGCTTAGAGGACAGGCGCTACACCTTC	CASSLEDRRYTF
TRBD1	few	TRBV20-1	TRBJ2-4	TGCAGTGCTAATGAGGACAGGGGGAGCATTCAGTACTTC	CSANEDRGSIQYF